This T cell receptor beta chain was captured in a study of blood T cell repertoires in COVID-19. Study-level background: Researchers got acute and convalescent COVID-19 samples from the United States, Italy and Spain. The analysed material was cDNA or gDNA that came from T cells, B-cell-depleted T cells, or PBMCs.

The V gene lost 1 base and the J gene lost 9 bases, with 25 bases spanning the gap. This CDR3 has 18 amino acids. Per germline, CDR1 MGHRA and CDR2 YSYEKL. Original analysis: Estimation of nucleated cell counts relied on the amplification of reference gene primers. Repertoires were generated with immunoSEQ multiplex PCR, while TCRdb's copy carries only in-frame clones and drops some. The V and J calls and clone size are taken from that table; D and trimming were inferred from the DNA. The sample comprises about 110,000 clones, approximately 88% of which are singletons, and nearly 5% rests with the top ten. This clone was observed a handful of times.

The clonotype comes from a man aged 35 to 55 with active or convalescent COVID-19. The specimen sequenced was peripheral blood. J is TRBJ2-1 and V is TRBV4-1, with a weak D call TRBD2 (6 bases). CDR3: CASSQGRMGERGASEQFF. In DNA, the CDR3 is TGCGCCAGCAGCCAAGGTAGGATGGGGGAGCGCGGGGCGAGTGAGCAGTTCTTC.